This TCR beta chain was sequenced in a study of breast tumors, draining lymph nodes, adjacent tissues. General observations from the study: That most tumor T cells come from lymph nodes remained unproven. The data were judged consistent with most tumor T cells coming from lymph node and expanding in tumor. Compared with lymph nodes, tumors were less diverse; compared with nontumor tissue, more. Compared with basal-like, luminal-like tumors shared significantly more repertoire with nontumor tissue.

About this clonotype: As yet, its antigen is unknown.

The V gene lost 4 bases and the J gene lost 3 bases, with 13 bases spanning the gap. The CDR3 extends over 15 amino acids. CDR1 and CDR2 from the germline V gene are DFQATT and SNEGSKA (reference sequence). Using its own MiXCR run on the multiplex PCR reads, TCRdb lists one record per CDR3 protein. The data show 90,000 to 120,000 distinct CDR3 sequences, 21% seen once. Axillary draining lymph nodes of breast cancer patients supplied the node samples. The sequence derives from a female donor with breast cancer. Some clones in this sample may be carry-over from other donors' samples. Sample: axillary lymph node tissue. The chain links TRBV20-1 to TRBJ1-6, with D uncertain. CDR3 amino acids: CSAMDGSGYNSPLHF. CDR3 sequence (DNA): TGCAGTGCTATGGACGGATCAGGCTATAATTCACCCCTCCACTTT.